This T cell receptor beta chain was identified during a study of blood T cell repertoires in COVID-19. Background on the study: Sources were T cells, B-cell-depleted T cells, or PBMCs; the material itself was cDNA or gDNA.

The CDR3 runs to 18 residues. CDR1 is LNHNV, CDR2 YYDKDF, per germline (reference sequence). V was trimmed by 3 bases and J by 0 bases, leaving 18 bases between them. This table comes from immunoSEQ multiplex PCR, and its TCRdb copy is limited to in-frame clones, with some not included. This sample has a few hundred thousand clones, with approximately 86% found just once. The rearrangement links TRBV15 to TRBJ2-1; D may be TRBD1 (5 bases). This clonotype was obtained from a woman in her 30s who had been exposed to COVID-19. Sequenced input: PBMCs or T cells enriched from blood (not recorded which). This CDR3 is CATSRPIDSKSSYNEQFF. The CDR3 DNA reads TGTGCCACCAGCAGGCCAATTGACAGTAAGAGCTCCTACAATGAGCAGTTCTTC.